Each of the 23 T cell receptor beta chains below was sequenced from the same sample in a study of cytomegalovirus exposure and HLA in healthy donors (dated by TCRdb to 2016 to 2017). Preparation of the library involved the immunoSEQ multiplex PCR assay. For the multiplex PCR, a mixture combining 60 forward primers for TCR Vbeta segments and 13 reverse primers for TCR Jbeta segments was used. TCRdb re-hosts the immuneACCESS table, in-frame sequences only. Its copies lack some clones; in the studies checked, an unresolved V gene accounts for under half of them, and the cause for the rest is not known. The sample table holds 130,000 to 150,000 clones, of which 79% were seen once. The ten largest clonotypes hold approximately 6.3% of the sample. Sequencing was performed on PBMCs. These receptors were obtained from a woman aged 40 to 50 in good health and CMV-seropositive.

J is TRBJ2-7 and V is TRBV5-1; D gene uncertain. Germline V gene lookup returns CDR1 SGHRS and CDR2 YFSETQ. The CDR3 loop spans 15 amino acids. V lost 0 bases, J lost 1 base, and 11 bases lay in between. CDR3 in amino acids: CASSLVSGRSYEQYF. The CDR3 bases are TGCGCCAGCAGCTTGGTTTCAGGCCGTTCCTACGAGCAGTACTTC.

The V and J genes are TRBV10-2 and TRBJ2-7; 8 bases are shared with TRBD1. From germline, CDR1 is WSHSY and CDR2 SAAADI. This CDR3 has 12 residues. With V trimmed by 6 bases and J by 5 bases, 3 bases remained unmatched. The CDR3 spells CASRSGGDEQYF. CDR3 coding DNA: TGCGCCAGCAGATCAGGGGGCGACGAGCAGTACTTC.

The rearrangement uses TRBV18 and TRBJ1-1; D gene ambiguous. CDR3 length: 14 amino acids. CDR1 is KGHSH, CDR2 LQKENI, per germline. Trimming cost V 2 bases and J 1 base, with 8 bases left between them. The CDR3 coding sequence is TGTGCCAGCTCACCAGGGGAGGGGAACACTGAAGCTTTCTTT. This sequence encodes CASSPGEGNTEAFF.

The chain combines TRBV6-5 with TRBJ1-2, with D tentatively TRBD1 (5 bases). Trimming stripped 3 bases from V and 0 bases from J, with 8 bases between. The CDR3 totals 14 residues. Per the germline V gene, CDR1 is MNHEY and CDR2 is SVGAGI. The CDR3 DNA sequence: TGTGCCAGCAGTTATGACAGATCTAACTATGGCTACACCTTC. Translating it yields CASSYDRSNYGYTF.

This rearrangement joins TRBV6-6 to TRBJ1-2, with TRBD1 identical over 10 bases. The germline V gene has CDR1 MNHNY and CDR2 SVGAGI (reference sequence). V lost 2 bases and J lost 6; bases outside the gene matches: 3. The CDR3 sequence is 14 residues long. The CDR3 DNA reads TGTGCCAGCAGTTACCACGGGACAGGGGATGGCTACACCTTC. Residues: CASSYHGTGDGYTF.

This clone was picked up one time. The chain joins TRBV9 to TRBJ2-1; TRBD2 matches at 8 bases. V was clipped by 1 base and J by 0 bases; unmatched bases: 6. Germline values: CDR1 SGDLS, CDR2 YYNGEE. There are 17 residues in the CDR3. DNA of the CDR3: TGTGCCAGCAGCGTAAATAGCGGGGTAAACTCCTACAATGAGCAGTTCTTC. This sequence encodes CASSVNSGVNSYNEQFF.

This clone was observed once. The gene calls are TRBV7-9 and TRBJ2-5; 14 bases are shared with TRBD2. The J segment lost 4 bases and the V segment lost 5 bases, leaving 6 bases of the junction unmatched. From germline, CDR1 is SEHNR and CDR2 FQNEAQ (reference sequence). This CDR3 comprises 16 residues. This CDR3 is CASSKGLAGGRETQYF. The CDR3 DNA is TGTGCCAGCAGCAAAGGACTAGCGGGGGGTAGAGAGACCCAGTACTTC. Combining the CDR3 with reference TRBV7-9 and TRBJ2-5 gives the whole variable domain DTGVSQNPRHKITKRGQNVTFRCDPISEHNRLYWYRQTLGQGPEFLTYFQNEAQLEKSRLLSDRFSAERPKGSFSTLEIQRTEQGDSAMYLCASSKGLAGGRETQYFGPGTRLLVL.

This clone came up a few times. The J gene is TRBJ1-1, the V gene TRBV11-2, with a tentative D call TRBD1 (5 bases). Germline V gene sequence: CDR1 SGHAT, CDR2 FQNNGV. Trimming took off 0 bases at V and 4 bases at J, with 12 bases between the two ends. The CDR3 totals 15 residues. The CDR3 nucleotides read TGTGCCAGCAGCTTAGATTTGCGGGGGATCACTGAAGCTTTCTTT. Its protein product is CASSLDLRGITEAFF.

The genes are TRBV19 and TRBJ2-7; D is possibly TRBD2 (5 bases). CDR1 is LNHDA, CDR2 SQIVND, per germline (reference sequence). The length of the CDR3 is 11 residues. V was shortened by 9 bases and J by 2 bases, with 8 bases between the two germline ends. In DNA form, the CDR3 reads TGTGCCAGCGGGGTCGCCTACGAGCAGTACTTC. It codes for CASGVAYEQYF.

This chain joins TRBV6-1 and TRBJ2-7; possible D gene TRBD1, 5 bases. The CDR3 length is 13 residues. Germline CDR1 is MNHNS and CDR2 is SASEGT. V dropped 5 bases and J dropped 2 bases, with 10 bases sitting between them. The CDR3 sequence is CASSRGHPYEQYF. CDR3 nucleotide sequence: TGTGCCAGCAGTAGAGGACACCCCTACGAGCAGTACTTC.

In nucleotides, the CDR3 is TGTGCCAGCAGCTTATCGGTCAGGATTAGGAATGAGCAGTTCTTC. This codes for CASSLSVRIRNEQFF. The V and J genes are TRBV7-9 and TRBJ2-1; D is uncertain. The CDR3 covers 15 residues. V lost 2 bases and J 7 bases, leaving 15 bases between the germline ends. The germline gives CDR1 SEHNR, CDR2 FQNEAQ (reference sequence).

The chain carries TRBV7-9 and TRBJ2-3, with 11 nucleotides matching TRBD2. Per germline, CDR1 SEHNR and CDR2 FQNEAQ (reference sequence). The CDR3 has 15 residues. V shed 5 bases, J shed 2 bases, and the junction held 3 bases outside the gene matches. DNA of the CDR3: TGTGCCAGCAGCACTAGCGGGGGATACACAGATACGCAGTATTTT. This encodes CASSTSGGYTDTQYF. Using reference TRBV7-9 and TRBJ2-3 for the parts outside the CDR3, the full variable domain is DTGVSQNPRHKITKRGQNVTFRCDPISEHNRLYWYRQTLGQGPEFLTYFQNEAQLEKSRLLSDRFSAERPKGSFSTLEIQRTEQGDSAMYLCASSTSGGYTDTQYFGPGTRLTVL.

V gene TRBV12-5 combines with J gene TRBJ2-5, with D unclear. Germline CDR1 reads LGHNT; CDR2 reads FRNRAP. Trimming pared 3 bases from V and 2 bases from J, leaving 13 bases between. There are 15 residues in the CDR3. The CDR3 here is CASGFLPLGQETQYF. The CDR3, as DNA: TGTGCTAGTGGTTTCTTGCCTCTAGGACAAGAGACCCAGTACTTC.

V gene TRBV11-2 combines with J gene TRBJ2-1, with D perhaps matching TRBD2 (6 bases). V gave up 1 base and J gave up 4 bases, with 11 bases separating them. The CDR3 totals 15 residues. The germline V gene has CDR1 SGHAT and CDR2 FQNNGV. The CDR3 loop reads CASSLGGGSYNEQFF. The DNA of the CDR3 is TGTGCCAGCAGCTTAGGTGGGGGGTCGTACAATGAGCAGTTCTTC. The complete variable domain, with remaining parts taken from reference TRBV11-2 and TRBJ2-1, reads EAGVAQSPRYKIIEKRQSVAFWCNPISGHATLYWYQQILGQGPKLLIQFQNNGVVDDSQLPKDRFSAERLKGVDSTLKIQPAKLEDSAVYLCASSLGGGSYNEQFFGPGTRLTVL.

CDR3 protein: CASRRGGGTGELFF. The CDR3 coding sequence is TGTGCCAGCAGGCGGGGGGGCGGTACCGGGGAGCTGTTTTTT. The chain joins TRBV5-4 to TRBJ2-2; 9 nucleotides agree with TRBD2. The germline V gene encodes CDR1 SGHNT and CDR2 YYREEE (reference sequence). This CDR3 has 14 amino acids. After removal of 5 bases from V and 5 bases from J, the junction contained 4 bases not matched to a gene.

The rearrangement joins TRBV7-9 to TRBJ1-1; TRBD1 matches at 8 bases. The V segment lost 4 bases and the J segment 5 bases; nucleotides outside the gene matches: 9. CDR3 length equals 15 residues. The V gene's germline CDR1 is SEHNR and CDR2 FQNEAQ (reference sequence). The CDR3 is CASSSIGQGRTEAFF. CDR3 sequence (DNA): TGTGCCAGCAGCTCAATTGGACAGGGTAGGACTGAAGCTTTCTTT. Complete variable domain (other parts from reference TRBV7-9 and TRBJ1-1): DTGVSQNPRHKITKRGQNVTFRCDPISEHNRLYWYRQTLGQGPEFLTYFQNEAQLEKSRLLSDRFSAERPKGSFSTLEIQRTEQGDSAMYLCASSSIGQGRTEAFFGQGTRLTVV.

To note about this clone: The junction departs from the called germline gene at one end, perhaps through a read error. This rearrangement joins TRBV7-9 to TRBJ2-5; perhaps TRBD2 as D (5 bases). The J call may not be correct, given that the DNA end is closer to TRBJ2-7. The germline gives CDR1 SEHNR, CDR2 FQNEAQ (reference sequence). The CDR3 runs 14 residues. The CDR3 reads CASSLASPPHEQYF. The CDR3 nucleotides read TGTGCCAGCAGCCTAGCCTCCCCGCCCCACGAGCAGTACTTC.

The chain couples TRBV18 to TRBJ1-5; no clear D gene. V was cut by 3 bases and J by 11 bases, with 23 bases left in between. CDR3 size: 16 residues. The germline V gene has CDR1 KGHSH and CDR2 LQKENI. CDR3 in DNA: TGTGCCAGCTCACCTGGCCCACCTACATCCGCGGGGTCCCAGCATTTT. Its translation: CASSPGPPTSAGSQHF. The complete variable domain, with remaining parts taken from reference TRBV18 and TRBJ1-5, reads NAGVMQNPRHLVRRRGQEARLRCSPMKGHSHVYWYRQLPEEGLKFMVYLQKENIIDESGMPKERFSAEFPKEGPSILRIQQVVRGDSAAYFCASSPGPPTSAGSQHFGDGTRLSIL.

The chain uses TRBV19 and TRBJ1-5; TRBD1 agrees at 8 bases. J lost 6 bases, V lost 8 bases, and 9 bases had no gene match. CDR1 and CDR2 (germline): LNHDA, SQIVND (reference sequence). The CDR3 covers 14 residues. CDR3: CASAGQGGLQPQHF. CDR3 in DNA: TGTGCCAGTGCCGGACAGGGAGGCCTTCAGCCCCAGCATTTT.

The genes are TRBV30 and TRBJ1-1; possible D gene TRBD1, 6 bases. The V end was cut by 4 bases, the J end by 1 base, with 10 bases between. This CDR3 is 13 amino acids long. The germline gives CDR1 GTSNPN, CDR2 SVGIG (reference sequence). The CDR3 bases are TGTGCCTGGAAATTGGGGGCGAACACTGAAGCTTTCTTT. This codes for CAWKLGANTEAFF.

The chain combines TRBV5-5 with TRBJ2-1, with 7 bases matching TRBD2. V gave up 0 bases and J gave up 3 bases; unmatched junction bases: 3. CDR1 and CDR2 from the germline V gene are SGHKS and YYEKEE (reference sequence). This CDR3 has 15 residues. In DNA form, the CDR3 reads TGTGCCAGCAGCTTGGGCGGGGGTATCTACAATGAGCAGTTCTTC. Protein product: CASSLGGGIYNEQFF.

DNA of the CDR3: TGCGCCAGCAGCTTGGAGGGGACAAACTATGGCTACACCTTC. Protein sequence: CASSLEGTNYGYTF. J is TRBJ1-2 and V is TRBV5-1; D might be TRBD1 (6 bases). The CDR3 runs 14 residues. Germline V gene sequence: CDR1 SGHRS, CDR2 YFSETQ. V gave up 0 bases and J gave up 2 bases, with 8 bases separating them. The full variable domain, its missing parts supplied by reference TRBV5-1 and TRBJ1-2, is KAGVTQTPRYLIKTRGQQVTLSCSPISGHRSVSWYQQTPGQGLQFLFEYFSETQRNKGNFPGRFSGRQFSNSRSEMNVSTLELGDSALYLCASSLEGTNYGYTFGSGTRLTVV.

The rearrangement links TRBV6-6 to TRBJ1-1; perhaps TRBD1 as D (6 bases). There are 14 residues in the CDR3. Germline-derived CDR1 and CDR2 are MNHNY and SVGAGI (reference sequence). Between the trimmed V and J ends, which lost 9 bases and 4 bases, there was a span of 18 bases. CDR3 in amino acids: CASRQPGAGTEAFF. CDR3 DNA: TGTGCCAGTCGACAGCCAGGGGCGGGCACTGAAGCTTTCTTT.